The 3 T cell receptor beta chains listed next were all sequenced from one sample in a study of Graves' ophthalmopathy and Graves' hyperthyroidism. RNA transcripts provided the template for amplifying TCR beta CDR3 regions. The first round was an RT-PCR with HTBI primers, and the second round was a multiplex PCR. TCRdb re-called the multiplex PCR reads with MiXCR, one entry per CDR3 protein. Of over 40,000 distinct CDR3 sequences in the sample, around 48% are singletons; the top ten hold about 25%. The sample comprised peripheral blood. The receptors stem from an adult man with Graves' ophthalmopathy.

This clonotype was found once. This chain links TRBV7-9 with TRBJ2-7, with unresolved D. CDR3 length: 14 residues. Trimming shortened V by 5 bases and J by 3 bases, and 14 bases separated the two germline ends. The germline gives CDR1 SEHNR, CDR2 FQNEAQ (reference sequence). CDR3 in DNA: TGTGCCAGCAGCCCGAACCGTGGGCACTACGAGCAGTACTTC. Translating it yields CASSPNRGHYEQYF.

Of note for this clonotype: The junction departs from germline at one end; a sequencing error may be responsible. V is TRBV6-6 and J is TRBJ2-7; tentatively, D is TRBD2 (5 bases). This CDR3 spans 15 amino acids. The V gene's germline CDR1 is MNHNY and CDR2 SVGAGI (reference sequence). The CDR3 coding sequence is TGTGCCAGCAGTTACGGCCAGATGAACACCGGGGAGCTGTACTTC. Translating gives CASSYGQMNTGELYF.

Judged by abundance, this clonotype is medium-sized. The rearrangement joins TRBV20-1 to TRBJ1-6; no firm D call. Trimming cost V 7 bases and J 7 bases, with 11 bases left between them. Germline CDR1 and CDR2: DFQATT and SNEGSKA (reference sequence). CDR3 length equals 12 residues. The CDR3 DNA reads TGCAGTGTTAAAGGAGGGAATTCACCCCTCCACTTT. Translating it yields CSVKGGNSPLHF.